Sequencing of this T cell receptor (beta chain) was carried out in a study of blood T cell repertoires in COVID-19. Study overall: Material from acute and convalescent COVID-19 was sourced from the United States, Italy and Spain. T cells, B-cell-depleted T cells, or PBMCs supplied cDNA or gDNA.

V was trimmed by 6 bases and J by 8 bases, leaving 20 bases between them. CDR3 size: 15 residues. Germline V CDR1 and CDR2: LNHDA, SQIVND (reference sequence). For recovered donors of Cohort 3, there were two negative PCRs, clearance, or symptom resolution. In the original analysis: Reference gene primer amplification in the assay estimated nucleated cell counts. Profiling relied on immunoSEQ multiplex PCR, and the TCRdb table lists in-frame clones only, not all of them. V, J and clone size derive from that table, while D and trimming were established from the DNA sequence. Of 450,000 to 500,000 clones in the sample, 88% were seen once.

The V call is TRBV19, the J call TRBJ2-1; D perhaps matches TRBD2 (6 bases). This TCR came from an older woman who had recovered from COVID-19. Sequencing input: PBMCs or T cells enriched from blood (not recorded which). CDR3 DNA: TGTGCCAGTAGCCCTCTACTAGCTGGTGTCGATGAGCAGTTCTTC. This translates into CASSPLLAGVDEQFF.